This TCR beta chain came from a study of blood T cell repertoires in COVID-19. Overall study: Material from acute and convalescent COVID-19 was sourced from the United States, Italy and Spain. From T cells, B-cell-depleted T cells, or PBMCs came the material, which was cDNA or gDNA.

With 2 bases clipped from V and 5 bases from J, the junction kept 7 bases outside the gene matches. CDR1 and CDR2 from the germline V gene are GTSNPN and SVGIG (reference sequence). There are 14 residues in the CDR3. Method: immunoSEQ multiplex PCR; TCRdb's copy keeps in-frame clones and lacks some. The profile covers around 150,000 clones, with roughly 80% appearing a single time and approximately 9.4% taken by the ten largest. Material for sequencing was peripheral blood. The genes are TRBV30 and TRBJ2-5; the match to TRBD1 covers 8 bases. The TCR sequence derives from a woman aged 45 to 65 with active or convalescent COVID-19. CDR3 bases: TGTGCCTGGAGTAAGGGACAGGCGAGGGAGACCCAGTACTTC. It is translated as CAWSKGQARETQYF.